This T cell receptor (beta chain) was profiled in a study of blood T cell repertoires in COVID-19. Study overall: The samples span acute and convalescent COVID-19 from the United States, Italy and Spain.

The study drew participants aged about 18 to 89 years from about two dozen US areas. Participant-given clinical history determined each cohort assignment. The length of the CDR3 is 15 residues. The germline CDR1 and CDR2 sequences are SGHTA and FQGNSA. V was pared by 5 bases and J by 2 bases, with 15 bases between. In the original processing: How many nucleated cells were present was estimated from reference gene primer amplification. Data came from immunoSEQ multiplex PCR; TCRdb stores just in-frame clones and leaves some out. V and J calls and clone size are given by that table; D and trimming were obtained from the DNA. The top ten hold about 9% of the sample, which has 190,000 or so clones, 70% to 90% seen once.

The sample was PBMCs or T cells enriched from blood (not recorded which). The rearrangement links TRBV7-2 to TRBJ2-5, with D possibly TRBD1 on 6 matching bases. This sequence was found in a man in his forties or fifties who had recovered from COVID-19. The CDR3 nucleotides read TGTGCCAGCAGCGGCCGCCGACAGGTTCAAGAGACCCAGTACTTC. Its translation: CASSGRRQVQETQYF. Variable domain in full (rest from reference TRBV7-2 and TRBJ2-5): GAGVSQSPSNKVTEKGKDVELRCDPISGHTALYWYRQSLGQGLEFLIYFQGNSAPDKSGLPSDRFSAERTGGSVSTLTIQRTQQEDSAVYLCASSGRRQVQETQYFGPGTRLLVL.